One T cell receptor (beta chain) is described in this entry. Its target is unknown. Donor samples were obtained from healthy Caucasian individuals from Russia, aged roughly 6 to 95. Isolated PBMCs totaled at least 6 million in each sample. V gave up 7 bases and J gave up 10 bases, with 14 bases separating them. The CDR3 totals 12 residues. Germline values: CDR1 SNHLY, CDR2 FYNNEI. This sample stems from a study of blood T cells in healthy people across ages. Notes on the study in general: Long-lived donors had more naive CD4+ cells and higher diversity than aged donors.

It was with a sample-barcoded 5' primer and a J-beta primer mix that a second PCR of about 7 to 12 cycles was run. TCRdb re-called the 5' RACE reads through MiXCR, storing one row per CDR3 protein. Altogether hundreds of thousands of distinct CDR3 sequences are present, roughly 56% being singletons, with the ten largest covering roughly 25%. This clonotype originated in a man between 35 and 55 years old in good health. The sequencing input was blood. The chain recombines TRBV2 with TRBJ2-1; D could derive from TRBD1 or TRBD2 (5 bases each). The CDR3 DNA follows: TGTGCCAGCAAGAGGGGTGGGGCAGAGCAGTTCTTC. It encodes CASKRGGAEQFF. The full variable domain, completed using reference TRBV2 and TRBJ2-1, is EPEVTQTPSHQVTQMGQEVILRCVPISNHLYFYWYRQILGQKVEFLVSFYNNEISEKSEIFDDQFSVERPDGSNFTLKIRSTKLEDSAMYFCASKRGGAEQFFGPGTRLTVL.